What follows are 25 T cell receptor beta chains derived from one specimen sequenced in a study of identical twins. TCRdb re-analysed the 5' RACE reads in MiXCR, keeping a single row per CDR3 protein. Of roughly 250,000 distinct CDR3 sequences in the sample, around 15% were seen once. Sequencing used memory (CD45RO+) T cells sorted from blood. These receptors all come from a woman between 18 and 30 years old in good health.

This clonotype has at least ten counts. The CDR3 protein is CASSDARVGNHEQYF. The CDR3 region has the DNA TGTGCCAGCAGTGACGCTAGGGTTGGGAACCACGAGCAGTACTTC. The gene calls are TRBV25-1 and TRBJ2-7; D uncertain. V was pared by 3 bases and J by 5 bases, with 17 bases between. Germline V gene sequence: CDR1 MGHDK, CDR2 SYGVNS. The CDR3 has 15 amino acids.

The chain links TRBV11-2 to TRBJ1-1; no definite D call. In germline, CDR1 is SGHAT, CDR2 FQNNGV. V was pared by 2 bases and J by 4 bases, with 8 bases between. The CDR3 consists of 13 residues. Here the CDR3 DNA reads TGTGCCAGCAGCTTACTTTCAGGCACTGAAGCTTTCTTT. Its protein is CASSLLSGTEAFF.

V and J are TRBV5-1 and TRBJ2-5; D unresolved. Trimming took 4 bases from V and 4 from J, leaving 5 bases between them. This CDR3 is 11 amino acids long. CDR1 SGHRS and CDR2 YFSETQ come from the germline V gene. The CDR3 DNA follows: TGCGCCAGCAGCATCCGAGAGACCCAGTACTTC. Its translation is CASSIRETQYF. The full variable domain, completed using reference TRBV5-1 and TRBJ2-5, is KAGVTQTPRYLIKTRGQQVTLSCSPISGHRSVSWYQQTPGQGLQFLFEYFSETQRNKGNFPGRFSGRQFSNSRSEMNVSTLELGDSALYLCASSIRETQYFGPGTRLLVL.

In its sample, this clonotype was seen a few times. The genes are TRBV20-1 and TRBJ2-3; 11 bases match TRBD2. V shed 6 bases and J 6 bases; nucleotides not matched to a gene: 8. The germline gives CDR1 DFQATT, CDR2 SNEGSKA (reference sequence). This CDR3 region has 14 residues. The CDR3 nucleotides read TGCAGTGCCATGGCTAGCGGGGGGAGGGATACGCAGTATTTT. This translates into CSAMASGGRDTQYF.

This clonotype was seen only a few times. The genes are TRBV3-1 and TRBJ2-7, with unresolved D. Per the germline V gene, CDR1 is LGHDT and CDR2 is YNNKEL (reference sequence). This CDR3 region has 13 residues. V lost 3 bases and J lost 2, with 8 bases in between. In nucleotides, the CDR3 is TGTGCCAGCAGCCATCGTGGGACCTACGAGCAGTACTTC. It translates to CASSHRGTYEQYF.

The chain uses TRBV7-2 and TRBJ2-7, with D perhaps matching TRBD2 (5 bases). The length of the CDR3 is 16 residues. V was cut by 1 base and J by 7 bases, with 20 bases left in between. CDR1 SGHTA and CDR2 FQGNSA come from the germline V gene. The CDR3 here is CASSLGELLAAGEQYF. CDR3 nucleotides: TGTGCCAGCAGCTTAGGCGAGCTCTTAGCTGCGGGTGAGCAGTACTTC.

The V call is TRBV20-1, the J call TRBJ2-2, with 10 nucleotides matching TRBD2. The J segment lost 5 bases and the V segment lost 0 bases, leaving 9 bases of the junction unmatched. The CDR3 totals 17 residues. CDR1 and CDR2 (germline): DFQATT, SNEGSKA (reference sequence). The DNA for the CDR3 is TGCAGTGCTAGAGATCGATCGGCTAGCGGGGGAACCGGGGAGCTGTTTTTT. Protein: CSARDRSASGGTGELFF.

This rearrangement joins TRBV6-5 to TRBJ1-3; tentatively, D is TRBD1 (5 bases). Germline CDR1 and CDR2: MNHEY and SVGAGI. Deletions cut 0 bases from V and 1 base from J, with 16 bases between. This CDR3 contains 18 residues. The CDR3 coding sequence is TGTGCCAGCAGTTACTCGGCTTTAGGACATATTTCTGGAAACACCATATATTTT. Protein: CASSYSALGHISGNTIYF.

The chain joins TRBV29-1 to TRBJ1-1; 7 bases match TRBD1. This CDR3 region has 15 residues. J lost 0 bases, V lost 1 base, and 5 bases had no gene match. Germline values: CDR1 SQVTM, CDR2 ANQGSEA. The CDR3 sequence is CSVEGQGGVNTEAFF. The DNA of the CDR3 is TGCAGCGTTGAAGGACAGGGAGGGGTGAACACTGAAGCTTTCTTT.

This clonotype was picked up a small number of times. The V call is TRBV12-3 or TRBV12-4, the J call TRBJ2-3, with TRBD2 matching over 7 bases. V gave up 3 bases and J gave up 0 bases; unmatched junction bases: 3. The CDR3 spans 15 residues. The CDR3 protein is CASSLGDYSTDTQYF. DNA of the CDR3: TGTGCCAGCAGTTTGGGGGACTATAGCACAGATACGCAGTATTTT.

The chain recombines TRBV5-1 with TRBJ2-5, with TRBD2 as a possible D gene (6 bases). Germline lookup yields CDR1 SGHRS and CDR2 YFSETQ. The germline V and J ends were trimmed by 7 bases and 5 bases, with 15 bases remaining between them. The CDR3 runs 13 residues. CDR3 residues: CASGEVSSETQYF. For the CDR3, the DNA is TGCGCCAGCGGGGAGGTTTCCTCGGAGACCCAGTACTTC.

The genes are TRBV7-2 and TRBJ2-7; tentatively, D is TRBD2 (6 bases). Germline CDR1 SGHTA, CDR2 FQGNSA. The V and J ends lost 1 base and 3 bases respectively, with 13 bases between them. This CDR3 has 15 amino acids. This CDR3 reads CASSLVGSGNYEQYF. CDR3 coding DNA: TGTGCCAGCAGCTTAGTAGGTAGCGGAAACTACGAGCAGTACTTC.

The chain carries TRBV12-3 or TRBV12-4 and TRBJ2-7; TRBD1 aligns across 8 bases. CDR3 length equals 14 residues. V gave up 2 bases and J gave up 5 bases; unmatched junction bases: 5. The CDR3 bases are TGTGCCAGCAGTTTACAGGACAGGGTCAACGAGCAGTACTTC. Encoded protein: CASSLQDRVNEQYF.

The table lists this clonotype with a few counts. This chain joins TRBV20-1 and TRBJ2-5; TRBD2 might be the D (6 bases). CDR1 is DFQATT, CDR2 SNEGSKA, per germline (reference sequence). The CDR3 is made up of 14 amino acids. Trimming took off 2 bases at V and 4 bases at J, with 14 bases between the two ends. CDR3 region: CSARRALAPETQYF. The CDR3 DNA follows: TGCAGTGCTAGACGGGCGCTAGCGCCAGAGACCCAGTACTTC.

This clonotype was detected only a few times. CDR3 residues: CASGFRQELISYEQYF. CDR3 coding DNA: TGTGCTAGTGGTTTTCGGCAGGAGTTAATCTCCTACGAGCAGTACTTC. The rearrangement links TRBV12-5 to TRBJ2-7; no definite D call. Germline loops: CDR1 LGHNT, CDR2 FRNRAP. This CDR3 contains 16 residues. The V end was cut by 3 bases, the J end by 0 bases, with 15 bases between. Drawing the rest from reference TRBV12-5 and TRBJ2-7, the complete variable domain is DARVTQTPRHKVTEMGQEVTMRCQPILGHNTVFWYRQTMMQGLELLAYFRNRAPLDDSGMPKDRFSAEMPDATLATLKIQPSEPRDSAVYFCASGFRQELISYEQYFGPGTRLTVT.

This clonotype has only a few counts. This sequence joins TRBV21-1 and TRBJ2-6. TRBV21-1 is shown as a pseudogene. This CDR3 has 16 residues. DNA for the CDR3: TGTGCCAGCAGCAAAGCTGAAAACTCTGGGGCCAACGTCCTGACTTTC. Its protein product is CASSKAENSGANVLTF.

The table lists this clonotype with a few counts. The chain carries TRBV4-3 and TRBJ2-1; 13 bases line up with TRBD2. Trimming took 1 base from V and 8 from J; bases not matched to a gene: 5. CDR3 length: 16 residues. Germline CDR1 reads LGHNA; CDR2 reads YSLEER. CDR3 DNA: TGCGCCAGCAGCCAAGGATGGACTAGCGGGAGTGATGAGCAGTTCTTC. Its translation is CASSQGWTSGSDEQFF.

The rearrangement joins TRBV20-1 to TRBJ1-1; D uncertain. The CDR3 covers 12 residues. Trimming removed 6 bases from V and 0 bases from J, with 8 bases in between. Germline assignment: CDR1 DFQATT and CDR2 SNEGSKA (reference sequence). The CDR3 DNA reads as TGCAGTGCCACGGCTATGAACACTGAAGCTTTCTTT. Its translation is CSATAMNTEAFF.

This chain connects TRBV11-3 to TRBJ1-6; D remains ambiguous. CDR1 and CDR2 (germline): SGHNT, YENEEA. Deletions cut 1 base from V and 14 bases from J, with 9 bases between. The CDR3 runs to 12 residues. The CDR3 sequence is CASSLVPSALHF. As DNA, the CDR3 is TGTGCCAGCAGCTTAGTTCCAAGTGCCCTCCACTTT.

This clonotype has ten or more counts. The chain joins TRBV7-9 to TRBJ2-3; D unclear. The CDR3 runs 14 residues. Germline-derived CDR1 and CDR2 are SEHNR and FQNEAQ (reference sequence). The ends were cut back, 4 bases at V and 1 base at J, with 9 bases in the middle. The chain's CDR3 is CASSSSAGTDTQYF. The CDR3 region has the DNA TGTGCCAGCAGCTCCTCGGCCGGCACAGATACGCAGTATTTT.

This clonotype has more than one count but fewer than ten. This chain connects TRBV20-1 to TRBJ2-2; possibly TRBD2 for D (5 bases). Per the germline V gene, CDR1 is DFQATT and CDR2 is SNEGSKA (reference sequence). V lost 6 bases and J 0 bases, leaving 20 bases between the germline ends. This CDR3 has 17 residues. The CDR3 here is CSAPKFAGLSNTGELFF. In DNA, the CDR3 is TGCAGTGCCCCTAAGTTCGCGGGCCTATCGAACACCGGGGAGCTGTTTTTT.

The chain couples TRBV5-1 to TRBJ1-1, with D unclear. Germline V gives CDR1 SGHRS, CDR2 YFSETQ. The V and J ends lost 1 base and 6 bases respectively, with 10 bases between them. The CDR3 is 13 residues long. CDR3 sequence: CASSLNQVSEAFF. In DNA form, the CDR3 reads TGCGCCAGCAGCTTGAATCAGGTATCTGAAGCTTTCTTT.

At least ten counts were recorded for this clonotype. This sequence joins TRBV7-9 and TRBJ1-5; D may be TRBD1 (6 bases). The germline V gene has CDR1 SEHNR and CDR2 FQNEAQ (reference sequence). CDR3 size: 15 residues. The V gene lost 3 bases and the J gene lost 6 bases, with 15 bases spanning the gap. The CDR3 bases are TGTGCCAGCAGCTTGGGGACAACCGATCGTCAGCCCCAGCATTTT. The encoded protein is CASSLGTTDRQPQHF.

On this clonotype: Given a much more abundant clone one base away, this may be a read error. This rearrangement joins TRBV12-3 or TRBV12-4 to TRBJ2-1; TRBD2 aligns across 8 bases. The CDR3 covers 17 residues. The CDR3 DNA follows: TGTGCCAGCAGTTTGAGGGCTAGCGGGTTTTTCTACAATGTGCAGTTCTTC. As protein: CASSLRASGFFYNVQFF.

This clonotype was seen only a few times. V is TRBV7-2 and J is TRBJ1-6, with unresolved D. V dropped 5 bases and J dropped 1 base, with 9 bases sitting between them. CDR1 is SGHTA and CDR2 is FQGNSA in the germline V gene. CDR3 length equals 15 residues. CDR3 nucleotides: TGTGCCAGCAGCGTCATGATGTCCTATAATTCACCCCTCCACTTT. This gives the protein CASSVMMSYNSPLHF.